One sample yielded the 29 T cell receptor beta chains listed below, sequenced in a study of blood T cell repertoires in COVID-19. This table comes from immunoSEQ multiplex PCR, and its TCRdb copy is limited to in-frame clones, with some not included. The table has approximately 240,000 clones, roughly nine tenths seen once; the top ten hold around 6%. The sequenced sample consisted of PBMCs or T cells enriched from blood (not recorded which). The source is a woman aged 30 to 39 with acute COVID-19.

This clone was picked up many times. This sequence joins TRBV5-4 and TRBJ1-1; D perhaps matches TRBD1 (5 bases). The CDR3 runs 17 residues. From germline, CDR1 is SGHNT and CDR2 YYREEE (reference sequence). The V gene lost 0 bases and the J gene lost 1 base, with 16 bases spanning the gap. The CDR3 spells CASSLVDLGGGNTEAFF. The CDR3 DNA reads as TGTGCCAGCAGCTTGGTGGATCTAGGCGGGGGGAACACTGAAGCTTTCTTT.

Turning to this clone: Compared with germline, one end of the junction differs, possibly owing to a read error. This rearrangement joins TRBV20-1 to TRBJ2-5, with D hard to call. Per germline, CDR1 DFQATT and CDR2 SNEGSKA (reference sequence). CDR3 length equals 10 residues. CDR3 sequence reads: CSAVQEAQYF. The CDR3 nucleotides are TGCAGTGCAGTCCAAGAGGCCCAGTACTTC.

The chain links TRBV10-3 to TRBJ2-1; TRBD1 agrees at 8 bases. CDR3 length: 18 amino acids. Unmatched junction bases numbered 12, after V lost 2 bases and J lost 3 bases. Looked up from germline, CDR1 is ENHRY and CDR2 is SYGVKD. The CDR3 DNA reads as TGTGCCATCAGTGAGCCCGGGACAGGTGCCCCCTACTACAATGAGCAGTTCTTC. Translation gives CAISEPGTGAPYYNEQFF.

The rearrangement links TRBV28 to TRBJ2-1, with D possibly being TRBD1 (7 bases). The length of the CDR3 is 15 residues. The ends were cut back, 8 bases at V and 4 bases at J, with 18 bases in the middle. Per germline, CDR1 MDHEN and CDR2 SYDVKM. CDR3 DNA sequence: TGTGCCAGCGGGTCAACAGGGGAGGCATACAATGAGCAGTTCTTC. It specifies CASGSTGEAYNEQFF.

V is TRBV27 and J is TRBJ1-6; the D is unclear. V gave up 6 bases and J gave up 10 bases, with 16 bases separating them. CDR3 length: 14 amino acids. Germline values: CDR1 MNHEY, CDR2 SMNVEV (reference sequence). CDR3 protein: CASSMAGTISPLHF. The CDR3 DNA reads TGTGCCAGCAGCATGGCAGGAACCATCTCACCCCTCCACTTT.

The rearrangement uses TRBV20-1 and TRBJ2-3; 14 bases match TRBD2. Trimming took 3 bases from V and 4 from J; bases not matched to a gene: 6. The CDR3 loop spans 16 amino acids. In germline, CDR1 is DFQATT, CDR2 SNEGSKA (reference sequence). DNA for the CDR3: TGCAGTGCTAGTGGGGGACTAGCGGGAGCCCCAGATACGCAGTATTTT. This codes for CSASGGLAGAPDTQYF.

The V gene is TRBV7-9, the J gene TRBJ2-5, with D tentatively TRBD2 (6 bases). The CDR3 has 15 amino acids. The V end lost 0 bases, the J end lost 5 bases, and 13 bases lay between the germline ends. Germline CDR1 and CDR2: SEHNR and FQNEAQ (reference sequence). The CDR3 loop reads CASSLAGGVKETQYF. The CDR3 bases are TGTGCCAGCAGCTTAGCCGGCGGGGTCAAGGAGACCCAGTACTTC.

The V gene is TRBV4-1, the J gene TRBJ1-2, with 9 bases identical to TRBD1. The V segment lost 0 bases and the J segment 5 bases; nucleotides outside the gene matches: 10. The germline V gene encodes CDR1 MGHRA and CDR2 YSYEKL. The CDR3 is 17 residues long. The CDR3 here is CASSQEGLGQGRYGYTF. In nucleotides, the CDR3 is TGCGCCAGCAGCCAAGAAGGTCTCGGACAGGGGAGATATGGCTACACCTTC.

The CDR3, as DNA: TGTGCCAGCAGCGGACAGGGGGCAAGCATTCAGTACTTC. Translated, it gives CASSGQGASIQYF. The chain has TRBV5-6 and TRBJ2-4, with 11 bases identical to TRBD1. The CDR3 contains 13 residues. Germline CDR1 is SGHDT and CDR2 is YYEEEE. The ends lost 4 bases at V and 9 bases at J; junction bases unmatched: 3.

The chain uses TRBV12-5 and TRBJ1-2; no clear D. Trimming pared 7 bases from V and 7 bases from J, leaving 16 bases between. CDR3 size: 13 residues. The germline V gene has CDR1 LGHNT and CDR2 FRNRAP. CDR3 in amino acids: CASERREGGGYTF. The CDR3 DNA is TGTGCTAGTGAGCGTCGAGAGGGTGGTGGCTACACCTTC.

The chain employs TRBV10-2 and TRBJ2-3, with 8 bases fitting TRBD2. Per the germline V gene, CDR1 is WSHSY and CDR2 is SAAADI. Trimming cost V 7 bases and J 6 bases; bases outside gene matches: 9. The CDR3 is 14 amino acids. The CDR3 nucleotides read TGCGCCAGCAAAAGCGGGGGCCCGGCGGATACGCAGTATTTT. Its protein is CASKSGGPADTQYF.

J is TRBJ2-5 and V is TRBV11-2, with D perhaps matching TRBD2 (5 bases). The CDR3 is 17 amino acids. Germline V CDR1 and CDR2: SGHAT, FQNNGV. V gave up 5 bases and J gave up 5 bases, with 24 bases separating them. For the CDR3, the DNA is TGTGCCAGCAGCCTACGACCTTTAGCGAGGCTTGAGGAGACCCAGTACTTC. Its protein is CASSLRPLARLEETQYF.

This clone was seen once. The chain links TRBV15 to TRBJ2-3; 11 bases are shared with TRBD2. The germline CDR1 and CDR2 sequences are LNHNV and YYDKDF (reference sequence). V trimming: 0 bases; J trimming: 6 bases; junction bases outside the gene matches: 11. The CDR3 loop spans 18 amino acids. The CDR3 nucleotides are TGTGCCACCAGCAGAGATAGAATGCTAGCGGGGGGAAGTGATACGCAGTATTTT. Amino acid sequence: CATSRDRMLAGGSDTQYF.

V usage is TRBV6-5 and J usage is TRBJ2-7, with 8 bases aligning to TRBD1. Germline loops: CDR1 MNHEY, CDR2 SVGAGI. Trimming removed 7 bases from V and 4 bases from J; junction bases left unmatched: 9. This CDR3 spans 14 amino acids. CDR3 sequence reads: CASTRPGTGYEQYF. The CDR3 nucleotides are TGTGCCAGCACTCGGCCCGGGACAGGTTACGAGCAGTACTTC.

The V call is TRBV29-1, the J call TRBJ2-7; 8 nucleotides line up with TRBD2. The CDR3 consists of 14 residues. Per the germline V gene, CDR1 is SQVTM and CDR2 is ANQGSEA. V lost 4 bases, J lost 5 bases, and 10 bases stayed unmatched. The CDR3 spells CSVGRSGIKDEQYF. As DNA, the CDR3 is TGCAGCGTTGGGCGTAGCGGGATTAAAGACGAGCAGTACTTC.

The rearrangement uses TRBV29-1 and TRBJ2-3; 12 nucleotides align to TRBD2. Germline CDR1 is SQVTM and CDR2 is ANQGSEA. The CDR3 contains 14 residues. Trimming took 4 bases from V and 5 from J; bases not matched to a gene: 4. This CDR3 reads CSVGLAGAGDTQYF. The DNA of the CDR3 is TGCAGCGTTGGACTAGCGGGGGCTGGAGATACGCAGTATTTT.

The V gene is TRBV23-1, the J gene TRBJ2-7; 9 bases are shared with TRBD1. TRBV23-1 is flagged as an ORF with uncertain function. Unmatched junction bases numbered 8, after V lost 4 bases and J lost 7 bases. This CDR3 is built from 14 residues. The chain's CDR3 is CASSRHRGPKEQYF. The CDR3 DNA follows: TGCGCCAGCAGTCGGCACAGGGGGCCTAAGGAGCAGTACTTC.

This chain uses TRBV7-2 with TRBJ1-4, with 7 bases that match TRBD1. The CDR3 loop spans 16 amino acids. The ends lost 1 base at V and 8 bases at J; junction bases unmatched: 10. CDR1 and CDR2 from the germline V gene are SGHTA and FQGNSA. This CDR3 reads CASSLVPTGFGEKLFF. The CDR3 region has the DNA TGTGCCAGCAGCTTAGTCCCGACAGGGTTCGGCGAAAAACTGTTTTTT.

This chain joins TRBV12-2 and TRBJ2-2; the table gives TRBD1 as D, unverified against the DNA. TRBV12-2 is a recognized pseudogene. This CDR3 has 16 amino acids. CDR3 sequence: CASMPHLPENTGELFF. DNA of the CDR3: TGTGCAAGCATGCCCCATCTTCCAGAGAACACCGGGGAGCTGTTTTTT.

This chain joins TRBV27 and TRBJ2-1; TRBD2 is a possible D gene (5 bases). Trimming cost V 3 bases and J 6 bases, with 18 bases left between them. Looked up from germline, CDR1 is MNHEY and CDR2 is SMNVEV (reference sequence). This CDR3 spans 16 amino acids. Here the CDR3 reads CASSFAGHPLGNEQFF. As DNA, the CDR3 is TGTGCCAGCAGTTTCGCGGGCCACCCCCTAGGCAATGAGCAGTTCTTC.

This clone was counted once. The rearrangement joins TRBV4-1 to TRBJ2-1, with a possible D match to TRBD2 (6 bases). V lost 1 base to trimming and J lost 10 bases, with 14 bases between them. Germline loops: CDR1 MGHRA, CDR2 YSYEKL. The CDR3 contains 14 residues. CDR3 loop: CASSQVAARGEQFF. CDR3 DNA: TGCGCCAGCAGCCAAGTGGCAGCTCGGGGGGAGCAGTTCTTC.

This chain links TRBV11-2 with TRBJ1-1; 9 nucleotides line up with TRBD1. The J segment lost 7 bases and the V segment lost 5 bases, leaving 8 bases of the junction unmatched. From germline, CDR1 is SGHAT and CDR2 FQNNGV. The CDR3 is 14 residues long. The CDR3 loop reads CASSRGQGKNEAFF. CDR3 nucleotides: TGTGCCAGCAGCCGGGGACAGGGAAAGAATGAAGCTTTCTTT.

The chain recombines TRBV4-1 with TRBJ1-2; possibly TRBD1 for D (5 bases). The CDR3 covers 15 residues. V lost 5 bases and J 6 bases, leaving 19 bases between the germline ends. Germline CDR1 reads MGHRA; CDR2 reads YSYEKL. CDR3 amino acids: CASSAPQESSHGYTF. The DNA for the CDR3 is TGCGCCAGCAGCGCCCCACAGGAATCCTCCCATGGCTACACCTTC.

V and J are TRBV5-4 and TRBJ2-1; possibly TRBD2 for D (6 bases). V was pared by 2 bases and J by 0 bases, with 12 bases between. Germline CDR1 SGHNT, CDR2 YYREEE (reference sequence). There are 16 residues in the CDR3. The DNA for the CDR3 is TGTGCCAGCAGCTTTGGAGGGCCGAGCTCCTACAATGAGCAGTTCTTC. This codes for CASSFGGPSSYNEQFF.

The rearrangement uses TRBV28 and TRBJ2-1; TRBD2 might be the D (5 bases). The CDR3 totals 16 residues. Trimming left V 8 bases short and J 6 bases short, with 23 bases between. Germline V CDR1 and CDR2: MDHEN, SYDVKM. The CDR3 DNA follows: TGTGCCAGCCCCCCGTCTCTGGGAACTAGGCCCAATGAGCAGTTCTTC. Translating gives CASPPSLGTRPNEQFF.

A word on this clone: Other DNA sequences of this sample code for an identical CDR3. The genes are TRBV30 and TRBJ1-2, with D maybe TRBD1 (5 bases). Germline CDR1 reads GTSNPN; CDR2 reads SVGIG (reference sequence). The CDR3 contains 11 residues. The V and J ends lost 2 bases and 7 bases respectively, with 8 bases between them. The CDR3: CAWSQGSGYTF. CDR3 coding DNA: TGTGCCTGGAGTCAGGGAAGTGGCTACACCTTC.

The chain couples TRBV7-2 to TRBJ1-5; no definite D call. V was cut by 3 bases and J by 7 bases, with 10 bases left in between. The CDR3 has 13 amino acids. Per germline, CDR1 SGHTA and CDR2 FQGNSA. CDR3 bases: TGTGCCAGCAGCTTCAGAGGAGGACAGCCCCAGCATTTT. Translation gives CASSFRGGQPQHF.

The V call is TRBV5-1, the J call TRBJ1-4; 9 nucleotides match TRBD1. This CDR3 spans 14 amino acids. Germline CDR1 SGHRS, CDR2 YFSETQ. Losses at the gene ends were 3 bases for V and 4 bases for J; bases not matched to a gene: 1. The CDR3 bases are TGCGCCAGCAGCTGGACAGGGGTTAATGAAAAACTGTTTTTT. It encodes CASSWTGVNEKLFF.

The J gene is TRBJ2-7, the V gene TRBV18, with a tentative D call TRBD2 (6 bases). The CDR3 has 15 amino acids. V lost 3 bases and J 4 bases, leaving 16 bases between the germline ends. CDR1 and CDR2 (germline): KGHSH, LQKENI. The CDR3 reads CASSPPTAEGYEQYF. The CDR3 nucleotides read TGTGCCAGCTCACCCCCGACAGCGGAGGGTTACGAGCAGTACTTC.